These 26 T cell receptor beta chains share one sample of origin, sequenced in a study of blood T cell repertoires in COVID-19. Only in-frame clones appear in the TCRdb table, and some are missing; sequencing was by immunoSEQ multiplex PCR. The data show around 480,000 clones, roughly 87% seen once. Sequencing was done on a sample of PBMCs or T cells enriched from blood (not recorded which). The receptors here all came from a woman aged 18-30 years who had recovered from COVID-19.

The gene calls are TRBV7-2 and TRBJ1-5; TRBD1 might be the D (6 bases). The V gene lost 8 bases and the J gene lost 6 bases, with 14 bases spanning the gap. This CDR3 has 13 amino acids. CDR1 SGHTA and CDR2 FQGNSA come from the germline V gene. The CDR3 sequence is CASAWGLGQPQHF. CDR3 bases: TGTGCCAGCGCGTGGGGGCTCGGTCAGCCCCAGCATTTT. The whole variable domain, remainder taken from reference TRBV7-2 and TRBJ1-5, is GAGVSQSPSNKVTEKGKDVELRCDPISGHTALYWYRQSLGQGLEFLIYFQGNSAPDKSGLPSDRFSAERTGGSVSTLTIQRTQQEDSAVYLCASAWGLGQPQHFGDGTRLSIL.

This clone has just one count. The CDR3 nucleotides read TGTGCCAGCTCATCCCTCTACCGGGAAGGAGGGACTGAAGCTTTCTTT. Translating it yields CASSSLYREGGTEAFF. The chain employs TRBV18 and TRBJ1-1; the D is unclear. The ends were cut back, 5 bases at V and 5 bases at J, with 21 bases in the middle. Germline values: CDR1 KGHSH, CDR2 LQKENI. This CDR3 has 16 amino acids.

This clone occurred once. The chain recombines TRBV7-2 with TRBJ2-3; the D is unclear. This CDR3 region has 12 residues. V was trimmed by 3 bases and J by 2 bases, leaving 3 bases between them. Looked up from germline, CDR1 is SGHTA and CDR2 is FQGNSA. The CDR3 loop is CASSFSTDTQYF. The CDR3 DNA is TGTGCCAGCAGCTTCTCCACAGATACGCAGTATTTT. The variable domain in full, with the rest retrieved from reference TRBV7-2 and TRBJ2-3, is GAGVSQSPSNKVTEKGKDVELRCDPISGHTALYWYRQSLGQGLEFLIYFQGNSAPDKSGLPSDRFSAERTGGSVSTLTIQRTQQEDSAVYLCASSFSTDTQYFGPGTRLTVL.

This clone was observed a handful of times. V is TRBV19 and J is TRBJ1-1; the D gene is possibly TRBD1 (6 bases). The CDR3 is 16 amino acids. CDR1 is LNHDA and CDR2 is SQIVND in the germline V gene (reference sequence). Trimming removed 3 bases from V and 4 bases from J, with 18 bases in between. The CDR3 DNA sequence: TGTGCCAGTAGTATTCAAACAGGGTGGGGGAGCACTGAAGCTTTCTTT. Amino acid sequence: CASSIQTGWGSTEAFF.

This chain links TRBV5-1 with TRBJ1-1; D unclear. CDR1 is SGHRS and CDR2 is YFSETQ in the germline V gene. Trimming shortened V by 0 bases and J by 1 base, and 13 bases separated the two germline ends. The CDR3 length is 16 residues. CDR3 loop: CASSLAIAAENTEAFF. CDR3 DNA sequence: TGCGCCAGCAGCTTGGCCATTGCAGCGGAGAACACTGAAGCTTTCTTT.

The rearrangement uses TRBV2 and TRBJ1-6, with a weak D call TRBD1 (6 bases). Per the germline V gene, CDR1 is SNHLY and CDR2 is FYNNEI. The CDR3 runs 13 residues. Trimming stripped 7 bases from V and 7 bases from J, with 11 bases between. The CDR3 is CASKTGVNSPLHF. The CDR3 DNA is TGTGCCAGCAAGACAGGAGTCAATTCACCCCTCCACTTT. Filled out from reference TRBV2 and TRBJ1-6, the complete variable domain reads EPEVTQTPSHQVTQMGQEVILRCVPISNHLYFYWYRQILGQKVEFLVSFYNNEISEKSEIFDDQFSVERPDGSNFTLKIRSTKLEDSAMYFCASKTGVNSPLHFGNGTRLTVT.

The CDR3 DNA is TGTGCCAGCAGCCCAACGGGGGGCAATCAGCCCCAGCATTTT. It encodes CASSPTGGNQPQHF. The chain joins TRBV7-3 to TRBJ1-5; TRBD1 is a possible D gene (5 bases). Per the germline V gene, CDR1 is SGHTA and CDR2 is FQGTGA. The CDR3 totals 14 residues. Deletions cut 5 bases from V and 2 bases from J, with 10 bases between.

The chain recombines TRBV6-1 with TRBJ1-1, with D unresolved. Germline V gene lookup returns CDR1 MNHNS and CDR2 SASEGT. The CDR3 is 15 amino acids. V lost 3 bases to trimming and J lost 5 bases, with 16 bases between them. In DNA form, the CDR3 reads TGTGCCAGCAGTGATCGGGGTGGGGTTGAAACTGAAGCTTTCTTT. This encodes CASSDRGGVETEAFF.

The CDR3 here is CASSWDREVPEAFF. For the CDR3, the DNA is TGCGCCAGCAGCTGGGACAGGGAGGTACCTGAAGCTTTCTTT. This sequence joins TRBV5-1 and TRBJ1-1, with 9 nucleotides matching TRBD1. CDR1 SGHRS and CDR2 YFSETQ come from the germline V gene. The CDR3 has 14 amino acids. Trimming cost V 3 bases and J 6 bases; bases outside gene matches: 6.

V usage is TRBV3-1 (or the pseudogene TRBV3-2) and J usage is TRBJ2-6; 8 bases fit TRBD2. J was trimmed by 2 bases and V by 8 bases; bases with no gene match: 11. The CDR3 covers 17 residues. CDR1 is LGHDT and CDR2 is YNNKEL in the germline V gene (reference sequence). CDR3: CASAGGAGFTGANVLTF. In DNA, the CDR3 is TGTGCCAGCGCGGGGGGAGCCGGGTTTACTGGGGCCAACGTCCTGACTTTC.

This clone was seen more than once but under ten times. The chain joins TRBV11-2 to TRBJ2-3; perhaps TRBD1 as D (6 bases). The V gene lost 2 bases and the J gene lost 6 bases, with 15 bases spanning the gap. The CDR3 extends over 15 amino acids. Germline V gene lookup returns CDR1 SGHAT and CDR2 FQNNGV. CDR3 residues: CASSLYPGVADTQYF. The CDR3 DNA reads TGTGCCAGCAGCTTATACCCAGGGGTAGCCGATACGCAGTATTTT.

CDR3 region: CASSSAGRRDYTF. The CDR3 nucleotides are TGTGCCAGCAGCTCCGCGGGGCGTCGTGACTACACCTTC. This sequence joins TRBV7-9 and TRBJ1-2; TRBD1 is a possible D gene (5 bases). Germline V CDR1 and CDR2: SEHNR, FQNEAQ (reference sequence). The CDR3 is made up of 13 amino acids. V was clipped by 4 bases and J by 10 bases, with 16 bases between them.

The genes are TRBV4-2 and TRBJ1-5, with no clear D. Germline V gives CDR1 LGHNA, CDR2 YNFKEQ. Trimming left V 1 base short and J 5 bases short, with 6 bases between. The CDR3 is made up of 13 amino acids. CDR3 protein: CASSQAQYQPQHF. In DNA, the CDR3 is TGTGCCAGCAGCCAAGCCCAGTATCAGCCCCAGCATTTT.

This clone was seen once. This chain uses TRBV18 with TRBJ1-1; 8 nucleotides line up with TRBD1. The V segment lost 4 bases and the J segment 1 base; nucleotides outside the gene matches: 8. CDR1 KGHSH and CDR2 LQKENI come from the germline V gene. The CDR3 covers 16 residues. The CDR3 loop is CASSRDAGGANTEAFF. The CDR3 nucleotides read TGTGCCAGCTCACGGGATGCAGGGGGCGCGAACACTGAAGCTTTCTTT. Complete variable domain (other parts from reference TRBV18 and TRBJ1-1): NAGVMQNPRHLVRRRGQEARLRCSPMKGHSHVYWYRQLPEEGLKFMVYLQKENIIDESGMPKERFSAEFPKEGPSILRIQQVVRGDSAAYFCASSRDAGGANTEAFFGQGTRLTVV.

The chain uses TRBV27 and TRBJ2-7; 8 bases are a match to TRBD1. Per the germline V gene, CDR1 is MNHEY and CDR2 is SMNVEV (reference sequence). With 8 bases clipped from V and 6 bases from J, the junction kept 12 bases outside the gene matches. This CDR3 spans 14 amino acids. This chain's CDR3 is CASVFRDRSGEQYF. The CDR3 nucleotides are TGTGCCAGCGTATTCCGGGACAGGTCAGGCGAGCAGTACTTC.

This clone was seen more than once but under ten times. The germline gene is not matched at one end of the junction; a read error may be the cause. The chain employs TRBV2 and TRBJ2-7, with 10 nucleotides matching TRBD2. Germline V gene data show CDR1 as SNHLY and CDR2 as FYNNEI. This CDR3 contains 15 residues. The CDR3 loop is CASREAGGLWYEQYF. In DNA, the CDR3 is TGTGCCAGCAGGGAAGCGGGGGGGCTGTGGTACGAGCAGTACTTC.

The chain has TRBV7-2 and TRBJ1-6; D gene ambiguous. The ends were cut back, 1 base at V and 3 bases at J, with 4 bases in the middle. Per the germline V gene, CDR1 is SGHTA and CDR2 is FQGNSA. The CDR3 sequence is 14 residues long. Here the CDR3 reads CASSLVSYNSPLHF. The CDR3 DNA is TGTGCCAGCAGCTTAGTCAGCTATAATTCACCCCTCCACTTT.

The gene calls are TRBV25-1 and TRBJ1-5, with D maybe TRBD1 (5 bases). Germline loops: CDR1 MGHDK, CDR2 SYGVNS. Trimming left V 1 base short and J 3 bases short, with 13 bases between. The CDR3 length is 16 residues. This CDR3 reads CASSESVVGHNQPQHF. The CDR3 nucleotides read TGTGCCAGCAGTGAATCCGTCGTGGGGCACAATCAGCCCCAGCATTTT.

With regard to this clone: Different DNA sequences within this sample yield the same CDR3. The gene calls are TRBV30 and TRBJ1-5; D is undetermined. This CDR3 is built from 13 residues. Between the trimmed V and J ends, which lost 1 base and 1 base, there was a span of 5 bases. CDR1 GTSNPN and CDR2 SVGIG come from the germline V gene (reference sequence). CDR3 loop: CAWSGGSNQPQHF. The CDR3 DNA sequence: TGTGCCTGGAGTGGAGGCAGCAATCAGCCCCAGCATTTT.

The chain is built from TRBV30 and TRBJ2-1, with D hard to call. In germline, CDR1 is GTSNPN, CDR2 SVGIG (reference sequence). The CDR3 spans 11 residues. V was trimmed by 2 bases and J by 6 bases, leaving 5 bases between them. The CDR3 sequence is CAWSSSNEQFF. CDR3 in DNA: TGTGCCTGGAGTAGTAGCAATGAGCAGTTCTTC.

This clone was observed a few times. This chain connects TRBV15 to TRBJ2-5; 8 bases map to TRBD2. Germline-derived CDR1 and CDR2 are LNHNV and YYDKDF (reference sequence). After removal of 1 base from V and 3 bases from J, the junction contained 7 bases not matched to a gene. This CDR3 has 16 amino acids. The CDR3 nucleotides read TGTGCCACCAGCAGAGCCGGGGGGGCTGGGGAAGAGACCCAGTACTTC. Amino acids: CATSRAGGAGEETQYF.

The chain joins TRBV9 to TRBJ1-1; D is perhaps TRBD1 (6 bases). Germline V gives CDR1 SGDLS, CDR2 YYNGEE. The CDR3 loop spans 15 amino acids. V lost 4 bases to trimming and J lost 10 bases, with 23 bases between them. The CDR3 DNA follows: TGTGCCAGCAGCCACCAACAGGGAATTTCATCTTCAGCTTTCTTT. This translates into CASSHQQGISSSAFF.

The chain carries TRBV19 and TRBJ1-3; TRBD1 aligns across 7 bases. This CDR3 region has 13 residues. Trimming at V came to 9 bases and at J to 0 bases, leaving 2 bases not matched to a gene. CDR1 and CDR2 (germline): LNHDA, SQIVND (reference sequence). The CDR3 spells CASQGVSGNTIYF. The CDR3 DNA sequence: TGTGCCAGCCAGGGGGTCTCTGGAAACACCATATATTTT.

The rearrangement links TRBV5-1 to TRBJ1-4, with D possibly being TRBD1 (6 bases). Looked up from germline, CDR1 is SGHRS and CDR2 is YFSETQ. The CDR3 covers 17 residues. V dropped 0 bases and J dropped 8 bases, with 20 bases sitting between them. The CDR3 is CASSLVGLTGPGEKLFF. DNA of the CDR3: TGCGCCAGCAGCTTGGTAGGGCTTACAGGGCCGGGGGAAAAACTGTTTTTT.

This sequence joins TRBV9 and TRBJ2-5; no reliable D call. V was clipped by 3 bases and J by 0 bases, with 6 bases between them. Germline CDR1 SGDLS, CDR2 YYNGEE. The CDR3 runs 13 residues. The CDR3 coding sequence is TGTGCCAGCAGCGCCCGGGACCAAGAGACCCAGTACTTC. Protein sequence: CASSARDQETQYF.

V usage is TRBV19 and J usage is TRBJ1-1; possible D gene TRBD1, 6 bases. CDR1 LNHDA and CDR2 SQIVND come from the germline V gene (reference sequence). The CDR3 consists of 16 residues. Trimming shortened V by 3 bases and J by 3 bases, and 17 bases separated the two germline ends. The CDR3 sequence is CASSMHQGEGDTEAFF. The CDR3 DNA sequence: TGTGCCAGTAGTATGCACCAGGGCGAGGGGGACACTGAAGCTTTCTTT.